Listed below are T cell receptor beta chains from one sample, sequenced in a study of blood T cells in healthy people across ages. TCRdb recomputed calls from the 5' RACE reads with MiXCR, one row per CDR3 protein. The data show 750,000 to 950,000 distinct CDR3 sequences, 53% seen once. The source material was blood. The receptors here all came from a man older than 75 in good health. The CDR3 runs from the conserved cysteine through the conserved F or W. A D gene is named only where the DNA matches it firmly. The size entry is marked missing in some rows and otherwise reads once, few, many or a size class.

size: -
V: TRBV6-5
J: TRBJ2-3
D: -
length: 14
CDR3: CASSVLALTDTQYF
DNA: TGTGCCAGCAGTGTACTAGCCCTGACAGATACGCAGTATTTT

size: few
V: TRBV20-1
J: TRBJ2-1
D: TRBD2
length: 17
CDR3: CSAVLPSGRHAYNEQFF
DNA: TGCAGTGCCGTACTCCCTAGCGGGCGTCATGCCTACAATGAGCAGTTCTTC

size: few
V: TRBV2
J: TRBJ2-5
D: -
length: 12
CDR3: CATERAGMEQYF
DNA: TGTGCCACAGAGCGCGCCGGAATGGAGCAGTACTTC

size: few
V: TRBV25-1
J: TRBJ2-3
D: -
length: 13
CDR3: CASSEVATDTQYF
DNA: TGTGCCAGCAGTGAGGTGGCCACAGATACGCAGTATTTT

size: -
V: TRBV20-1
J: TRBJ1-1
D: -
length: 14
CDR3: CSATSTGRNTEAFF
DNA: TGCAGTGCTACCTCTACGGGGAGGAACACTGAAGCTTTCTTT

size: once
V: TRBV24-1
J: TRBJ2-1
D: -
length: 16
CDR3: CATSDPTRKRDNEQFF
DNA: TGTGCCACCAGTGATCCTACTCGGAAGAGGGACAATGAGCAGTTCTTC

size: -
V: TRBV6-5
J: TRBJ2-3
D: -
length: 15
CDR3: CASSGRRGYTDTQYF
DNA: TGTGCCAGCAGTGGCCGTCGGGGATACACAGATACGCAGTATTTT

size: many
V: TRBV4-2
J: TRBJ1-1
D: -
length: 13
CDR3: CASSPLREIKAFF
DNA: TGTGCCAGCAGCCCGCTCCGGGAGATTAAAGCTTTCTTT

size: -
V: TRBV4-1
J: TRBJ2-3
D: TRBD1
length: 17
CDR3: CASSHPRQGALGRYAYF
DNA: TGCGCCAGCAGCCATCCCCGACAGGGGGCGTTGGGCAGATACGCGTATTTT

size: -
V: TRBV20-1
J: TRBJ1-1
D: -
length: 13
CDR3: CSARPGSGTEAFF
DNA: TGCAGTGCTCGCCCTGGGTCGGGCACTGAAGCTTTCTTT

size: -
V: TRBV18
J: TRBJ2-1
D: -
length: 15
CDR3: CASSTSGGTYNEQFF
DNA: TGTGCCAGCTCAACCTCGGGGGGCACCTACAATGAGCAGTTCTTC

size: -
V: TRBV12-3/TRBV12-4
J: TRBJ2-1
D: -
length: 15
CDR3: CASSLRPDSYNEQFF
DNA: TGTGCCAGCAGTTTAAGGCCAGACTCCTACAATGAGCAGTTCTTC

size: -
V: TRBV2
J: TRBJ1-1
D: TRBD1
length: 17
CDR3: CASSPSSPALGTGEAFF
DNA: TGTGCCAGCAGTCCATCTAGCCCCGCCCTAGGGACAGGTGAAGCTTTCTTT

size: -
V: TRBV7-9
J: TRBJ1-2
D: -
length: 13
CDR3: CASSHWDTRDYTF
DNA: TGTGCCAGCAGCCACTGGGACACACGAGACTACACCTTC

size: few
V: TRBV6-1
J: TRBJ2-3
D: -
length: 10
CDR3: CATHLGHAYF
DNA: TGTGCCACCCACTTAGGGCACGCGTATTTT

size: once
V: TRBV6-4
J: TRBJ2-4
D: -
length: 16
CDR3: CASSDLFRGSYNEQYF
DNA: TGTGCCAGCAGTGACCTTTTTAGAGGATCCTACAATGAGCAGTACTTC

size: many
V: TRBV7-2
J: TRBJ2-3
D: TRBD2
length: 14
CDR3: CASSYLAGADTQYF
DNA: TGTGCCAGCAGCTATCTAGCGGGGGCGGATACGCAGTATTTT

size: once
V: TRBV20-1
J: TRBJ1-2
D: TRBD1
length: 15
CDR3: CSARDPMGQGYGYTF
DNA: TGCAGTGCTAGAGATCCCATGGGACAGGGCTATGGCTACACCTTC

size: -
V: TRBV9
J: TRBJ2-1
D: TRBD2
length: 18
CDR3: CASSETRGASGRFNEQFF
DNA: TGTGCCAGCAGCGAGACCCGTGGGGCTAGCGGGAGATTCAATGAGCAGTTCTTC

size: few
V: TRBV5-1
J: TRBJ2-1
D: -
length: 13
CDR3: CASSQGLGNEQFF
DNA: TGCGCCAGCAGCCAGGGGCTAGGCAATGAGCAGTTCTTC

size: few
V: TRBV6-5
J: TRBJ1-2
D: -
length: 14
CDR3: CASSPIIGIDGYTF
DNA: TGTGCCAGCAGTCCCATAATAGGGATCGATGGCTACACCTTC

size: -
V: TRBV7-6
J: TRBJ2-5
D: -
length: 15
CDR3: CASSLGAGNQETQYF
DNA: TGTGCCAGCAGCTTAGGGGCGGGGAACCAAGAGACCCAGTACTTC

size: -
V: TRBV2
J: TRBJ2-7
D: -
length: 12
CDR3: CASSVYSYEQYF
DNA: TGTGCCAGCAGTGTCTACAGCTACGAGCAGTACTTC

size: -
V: TRBV4-1
J: TRBJ1-1
D: -
length: 14
CDR3: CASSQAKGGPEAFF
DNA: TGCGCCAGCAGCCAAGCAAAGGGGGGCCCTGAAGCTTTCTTT

size: -
V: TRBV9
J: TRBJ2-3
D: -
length: 15
CDR3: CASSVQGTFTDTQYF
DNA: TGTGCCAGCAGCGTTCAAGGGACTTTCACAGATACGCAGTATTTT